This T cell receptor (beta chain) was captured by sequencing in a study of blood T cell repertoires in COVID-19. At the level of the study: Acute-phase and convalescent COVID-19 samples originated in the United States, Italy and Spain. In each case, the material was cDNA or gDNA derived from T cells, B-cell-depleted T cells, or PBMCs.

In the original workflow: Estimates of nucleated cell counts were drawn from the amplification of reference gene primers. The protocol was immunoSEQ multiplex PCR, while the TCRdb copy is restricted to in-frame clones and leaves out a portion. V, J and clone size were drawn from that table, and D and trimming were deduced from the DNA. This sample has roughly 100,000 clones, with approximately 78% found just once. With V trimmed by 6 bases and J by 2 bases, 6 bases remained unmatched. CDR1 KGHSH and CDR2 LQKENI come from the germline V gene. This CDR3 has 15 residues. The sequenced sample consisted of peripheral blood. This TCR was recovered from an elderly woman with acute or convalescent COVID-19. The chain is built from TRBV18 and TRBJ1-5; 8 positions agree with TRBD1. The CDR3 DNA reads TGTGCCAGCTCTTTCGGACAGGGAGGCAATCAGCCCCAGCATTTT. Its protein product is CASSFGQGGNQPQHF.